This T cell receptor (beta chain) derives from a study of blood T cell repertoires in COVID-19. Comments on this clone: This CDR3 is also generated by other DNA sequences in the sample.

Original processing notes: Cell counts per sample came from amplifying reference gene primers. The method was immunoSEQ multiplex PCR; TCRdb's version includes in-frame clones alone and lacks a portion of them. V and J calls plus clone size are reproduced from that table; the DNA served to infer D and trimming. The sample contains about 370,000 clones, 80% to 90% of which appear only once. Germline CDR1 and CDR2: SGHVS and FQNEAQ. V lost 0 bases and J lost 4, with 6 bases in between. This CDR3 contains 13 residues. The chain is built from TRBV7-8 and TRBJ1-2; the D gene is possibly TRBD1 (6 bases). The source is a woman aged 25 to 39 with COVID-19, enrolled during active disease. Source material: peripheral blood. DNA for the CDR3: TGTGCCAGCAGCTTAGCAGGGGGCTATGGCTACACCTTC. Translated, it gives CASSLAGGYGYTF.